A single T cell receptor beta chain is shown here with its context. This sample is drawn from a study of cytomegalovirus exposure and HLA in healthy donors. V shed 2 bases, J shed 1 base, and the junction held 4 bases outside the gene matches. Germline lookup yields CDR1 SGHVS and CDR2 FNYEAQ. The CDR3 runs to 16 residues. The PCR used 60 Vbeta and 13 Jbeta primers. The method was immunoSEQ multiplex PCR; TCRdb's version includes in-frame clones alone and lacks a portion of them. The top ten hold less than 4.5% of the sample, which has about 160,000 clones, approximately 80% seen once. This receptor was obtained from a young man in good health and CMV-seropositive. The sample comprised PBMCs. The chain links TRBV7-6 to TRBJ2-2, with 7 nucleotides matching TRBD2. The CDR3 DNA sequence: TGTGCCAGCAGCTTATTCCAGCGGGGGAACACCGGGGAGCTGTTTTTT. Translating it yields CASSLFQRGNTGELFF.